This TCR beta chain was obtained from a study of OX40 agonist ivuxolimab in advanced cancers. By proportion, this clone is medium-sized. The CDR3 is made up of 16 amino acids. Clones were sequenced by immunoSEQ multiplex PCR, and TCRdb holds only the in-frame ones, with some missing. This sample yields approximately 10,000 clones, of which 65% to 80% are seen a single time; around 30% belongs to the top ten. The chain combines TRBV21-1 with TRBJ1-3; TRBD1, the table's D call, lacks a check against the DNA. TRBV21-1 is shown as a pseudogene. The source is an adult with an advanced solid tumor such as melanoma, head and neck, liver or kidney cancer. Sample: CD4+ or CD8+ T cells sorted from blood, taken in a trial of the OX40 agonist ivuxolimab. CDR3: CASTKGSYNSGNTIYF. In DNA form, the CDR3 reads TGTGCCAGCACCAAAGGATCTTACAACTCTGGAAACACCATATATTTT.